One TCR beta chain is described in this entry. Germline V gene sequence: CDR1 MNHEY, CDR2 SMNVEV (reference sequence). The CDR3 covers 13 residues. The data were taken from a study of OX40 agonist ivuxolimab in advanced cancers. Across the whole study: Patients got intravenous ivuxolimab at 0.01 to 10 mg/kg every 2 weeks.

Repertoires were generated with immunoSEQ multiplex PCR, while TCRdb's copy carries only in-frame clones and drops some. This table holds about 100,000 clones, 90% to 96% found once. The TCR was taken from an adult with an advanced solid tumor such as melanoma, head and neck, liver or kidney cancer. The chain couples TRBV27 to TRBJ2-5; no firm D call. The J call is in doubt because the DNA end fits TRBJ2-7 better. The starting material was CD4+ or CD8+ T cells sorted from blood, obtained in a trial of the OX40 agonist ivuxolimab. This chain's CDR3 is CASSPPSSYEQYF. CDR3 DNA: TGTGCCAGCAGCCCCCCGAGCTCCTACGAGCAGTACTTC.